What follows are 32 T cell receptor beta chains derived from one specimen sequenced in a study of response to subunit inactivated influenza vaccine. TCRdb fed the RT-PCR reads into MiXCR, producing one record per CDR3 protein. The sample has almost 250,000 distinct CDR3 sequences; about 12% are singletons. Sequenced here: non-naive T cells sorted from PBMCs, sampled 14 to 15 days before vaccination. These receptors came from a man aged 45-65 years who received an inactivated influenza vaccine.

This clonotype was detected ten times or more. The rearrangement uses TRBV20-1 and TRBJ2-7, with 10 bases lining up with TRBD2. Germline CDR1 is DFQATT and CDR2 is SNEGSKA (reference sequence). After removal of 5 bases from V and 0 bases from J, the junction contained 7 bases not matched to a gene. This CDR3 spans 15 amino acids. This CDR3 is CSAGAASGSSYEQYF. CDR3 coding DNA: TGCAGTGCTGGAGCGGCTAGCGGGAGCTCCTACGAGCAGTACTTC.

Many counts were recorded for this clonotype. The genes are TRBV29-1 and TRBJ2-7, with TRBD1 matching 7 bases. V was clipped by 3 bases and J by 1 base; unmatched bases: 3. The CDR3 covers 13 residues. Germline loops: CDR1 SQVTM, CDR2 ANQGSEA. The CDR3 here is CSVELDRSYEQYF. The CDR3 DNA reads TGCAGCGTTGAGTTGGACAGGTCCTACGAGCAGTACTTC.

This clonotype has a handful of counts. V gene TRBV20-1 combines with J gene TRBJ2-1; 13 bases are a match to TRBD2. The CDR3 spans 15 residues. Germline trimming cut 2 bases from V and 8 bases from J; bases unmatched to any gene: 6. In germline, CDR1 is DFQATT, CDR2 SNEGSKA (reference sequence). This CDR3 reads CSARPGLAGRHEQFF. DNA of the CDR3: TGCAGTGCTAGACCGGGACTAGCGGGACGTCATGAGCAGTTCTTC.

This clonotype was recorded a few times. One junction end disagrees with the germline gene, perhaps due to a read error. The CDR3 loop is CATRSTDRTPHF. Here the CDR3 DNA reads TGTGCCACCAGGAGCACTGACAGAACTCCTCATTTC. V gene TRBV24-1 combines with J gene TRBJ2-1; possible D gene TRBD1, 5 bases. The CDR3 has 12 amino acids. Germline CDR1 is KGHDR and CDR2 is SFDVKD.

This clonotype was observed many times. This rearrangement joins TRBV27 to TRBJ2-7; D uncertain. V lost 6 bases, J lost 1 base, and 10 bases lay in between. This CDR3 has 13 amino acids. CDR1 is MNHEY, CDR2 SMNVEV, per germline (reference sequence). Here the CDR3 DNA reads TGTGCCAGCAGAGCAGCACCATCCTACGAGCAGTACTTC. Translating it yields CASRAAPSYEQYF.

The rearrangement joins TRBV25-1 to TRBJ2-3, with a possible D match to TRBD2 (6 bases). In germline, CDR1 is MGHDK, CDR2 SYGVNS. The CDR3 totals 14 residues. The germline V and J ends were trimmed by 4 bases and 9 bases, with 17 bases remaining between them. CDR3 residues: CASSASLGGFTQYF. The CDR3 region has the DNA TGTGCCAGCAGTGCGTCCCTGGGGGGATTCACGCAGTATTTT. Using reference TRBV25-1 and TRBJ2-3 for the parts outside the CDR3, the full variable domain is EADIYQTPRYLVIGTGKKITLECSQTMGHDKMYWYQQDPGMELHLIHYSYGVNSTEKGDLSSESTVSRIRTEHFPLTLESARPSHTSQYLCASSASLGGFTQYFGPGTRLTVL.

This clonotype was counted ten times or more. The J gene is TRBJ1-2, the V gene TRBV18, with 9 bases that match TRBD1. V gave up 5 bases and J gave up 7 bases; unmatched junction bases: 11. This CDR3 is 15 amino acids long. From germline, CDR1 is KGHSH and CDR2 LQKENI. The CDR3 bases are TGTGCCAGCTCAGGGCGGGACAGGGCCGGGACTGGCTACACCTTC. Translated, it gives CASSGRDRAGTGYTF.

On this clonotype: A single base separates this from a much larger clone, so it may be a read error. The rearrangement joins TRBV12-3 or TRBV12-4 to TRBJ2-3; weak D call: TRBD2 (5 bases). The CDR3 length is 11 residues. Trimming took 9 bases from V and 9 from J, leaving 13 bases between them. CDR3 in DNA: TGTGCCAGTCGTAGGGAGTACACGCAGTATTTT. It translates to CASRREYTQYF.

Concerning this clonotype: Its ends do not fully match the called genes, so a read error is possible. The rearrangement links TRBV2 to TRBJ2-3, with 8 bases lining up with TRBD2. CDR3 size: 18 residues. Germline assignment: CDR1 SNHLY and CDR2 FYNNEI. For the CDR3, the DNA is TGTGCCTGCAGCCAGGTCGAGGTTTGGAGCGGGAGACTGGATACGCAGTATTTT. Protein sequence: CACSQVEVWSGRLDTQYF.

There are a few counts of this clonotype. V usage is TRBV15 and J usage is TRBJ1-6; 9 bases line up with TRBD1. The V gene end was trimmed by 0 bases and the J gene end by 9 bases; junction bases not matched to a gene: 6. Germline lookup yields CDR1 LNHNV and CDR2 YYDKDF (reference sequence). There are 16 residues in the CDR3. The CDR3 loop reads CATSREQGARGSPLHF. The CDR3, as DNA: TGTGCCACCAGCAGAGAACAGGGGGCTCGGGGTTCACCCCTCCACTTT.

CDR3 in DNA: TGCAGTGCTAGGCCGACAGGGGATGGGGAAAAACTGTTTTTT. Translated, it gives CSARPTGDGEKLFF. The gene calls are TRBV20-1 and TRBJ1-4; 8 positions agree with TRBD1. CDR1 and CDR2 (germline): DFQATT, SNEGSKA (reference sequence). V gave up 3 bases and J gave up 8 bases; unmatched junction bases: 8. The CDR3 has 14 amino acids.

This clonotype has a count of ten or more. V and J are TRBV4-2 and TRBJ2-2; D call uncertain. Trimming cost V 5 bases and J 4 bases, with 11 bases left between them. The CDR3 covers 14 residues. Germline V gives CDR1 LGHNA, CDR2 YNFKEQ. CDR3 residues: CASSSRRGTGELFF. Here the CDR3 DNA reads TGTGCCAGCAGCTCCCGGCGTGGCACCGGGGAGCTGTTTTTT.

This clonotype was seen only a few times. The rearrangement uses TRBV3-1 and TRBJ1-1; no firm D call. With 4 bases removed from V and 5 bases from J, the gap between germline ends came to 11 bases. The CDR3 covers 13 residues. CDR1 LGHDT and CDR2 YNNKEL come from the germline V gene (reference sequence). The chain's CDR3 is CASSRGLGTEAFF. As DNA, the CDR3 is TGTGCCAGCAGCCGAGGCCTGGGGACTGAAGCTTTCTTT.

The V call is TRBV4-1, the J call TRBJ2-5, with TRBD2 identical over 7 bases. V trimming: 0 bases; J trimming: 5 bases; junction bases outside the gene matches: 15. Germline lookup yields CDR1 MGHRA and CDR2 YSYEKL. The CDR3 sequence is 18 residues long. The CDR3 DNA reads as TGCGCCAGCAGCCAAGATCGGGTAGCGGGTCGTTTCATGGAGACCCAGTACTTC. It codes for CASSQDRVAGRFMETQYF.

This clonotype was observed many times. The genes are TRBV28 and TRBJ2-2, with D tentatively TRBD1 or TRBD2 (6 bases each). The CDR3 has 15 amino acids. Germline-derived CDR1 and CDR2 are MDHEN and SYDVKM. Deletions cut 3 bases from V and 6 bases from J, with 14 bases between. The CDR3 reads CASSFNGGASGELFF. CDR3 coding DNA: TGTGCCAGCAGTTTCAACGGGGGCGCATCCGGGGAGCTGTTTTTT.

As concerns this clonotype: A much larger clone lies a single base off, so this may be a read error. CDR3 loop: CASRVRYQGTQYF. CDR3 sequence (DNA): TGTGCCAGCAGAGTGCGATACCAAGGGACCCAGTACTTC. This chain joins TRBV27 and TRBJ2-5; D not resolved. The CDR3 consists of 13 residues. The germline CDR1 and CDR2 sequences are MNHEY and SMNVEV (reference sequence).

This clonotype was detected many times. The chain recombines TRBV9 with TRBJ1-2; maybe TRBD1 (5 bases). CDR3 length: 14 amino acids. Deletions cut 3 bases from V and 8 bases from J, with 17 bases between. Germline CDR1 SGDLS, CDR2 YYNGEE. The CDR3 protein is CASSAPRGEKGYTF. The CDR3 DNA is TGTGCCAGCAGCGCCCCAAGGGGTGAGAAGGGCTACACCTTC.

The rearrangement links TRBV12-3 or TRBV12-4 to TRBJ1-5; D is unresolved. V was trimmed by 8 bases and J by 2 bases, leaving 13 bases between them. The CDR3 runs to 14 residues. The CDR3 DNA is TGTGCCAGCGCGAACGGCTGGGGCAATCAGCCCCAGCATTTT. This codes for CASANGWGNQPQHF.

V gene TRBV7-2 combines with J gene TRBJ2-1; D is uncertain. Germline values: CDR1 SGHTA, CDR2 FQGNSA. V lost 1 base to trimming and J lost 9 bases, with 16 bases between them. This CDR3 is built from 15 residues. The CDR3 reads CASSLVWERRGEQFF. The CDR3, as DNA: TGTGCCAGCAGCTTAGTGTGGGAACGCCGCGGTGAGCAGTTCTTC.

This clonotype was seen a handful of times. V usage is TRBV29-1 and J usage is TRBJ2-3; 13 bases agree with TRBD2. The CDR3 has 16 residues. Germline V CDR1 and CDR2: SQVTM, ANQGSEA. Unmatched junction bases numbered 6, after V lost 6 bases and J lost 0 bases. The CDR3 DNA is TGCAGCGTACGGACTAGCGGGAGCTCTAGCACAGATACGCAGTATTTT. Protein product: CSVRTSGSSSTDTQYF.

The chain employs TRBV4-3 and TRBJ1-2; D is possibly TRBD1 (5 bases). CDR3 size: 15 residues. Germline CDR1 and CDR2: LGHNA and YSLEER. Between the trimmed V and J ends, which lost 1 base and 3 bases, there was a span of 12 bases. Here the CDR3 DNA reads TGCGCCAGCAGCCAAGTCACCACAGGCTACTATGGCTACACCTTC. Translating gives CASSQVTTGYYGYTF.

This clonotype was counted between two and nine times. The chain links TRBV6-5 to TRBJ2-1; D perhaps matches TRBD1 (5 bases). This CDR3 spans 15 amino acids. Trimming took off 2 bases at V and 3 bases at J, with 11 bases between the two ends. Germline loops: CDR1 MNHEY, CDR2 SVGAGI. The CDR3 nucleotides are TGTGCCAGCAGTTACCCAGGGTTGGGCTACAATGAGCAGTTCTTC. This encodes CASSYPGLGYNEQFF.

This clonotype was detected a few times. The chain employs TRBV27 and TRBJ2-1; no reliable D call. The CDR3 is made up of 15 amino acids. Germline V gene lookup returns CDR1 MNHEY and CDR2 SMNVEV (reference sequence). The ends were cut back, 6 bases at V and 3 bases at J, with 15 bases in the middle. Here the CDR3 reads CASSQSNAGYNEQFF. CDR3 DNA: TGTGCCAGCAGCCAATCCAATGCCGGCTACAATGAGCAGTTCTTC.

The chain combines TRBV6-1 with TRBJ2-3, with 8 bases matching TRBD1. Germline V CDR1 and CDR2: MNHNS, SASEGT. V lost 5 bases to trimming and J lost 1 base; unmatched junction nucleotides: 5. This CDR3 has 15 residues. DNA of the CDR3: TGTGCCAGCAGTCCTACGGGACAGGGCACAGATACGCAGTATTTT. It encodes CASSPTGQGTDTQYF.

A few counts support this clonotype. The genes are TRBV7-2 and TRBJ2-1; D unclear. Germline V CDR1 and CDR2: SGHTA, FQGNSA. This CDR3 is built from 15 residues. V lost 2 bases and J 0 bases, leaving 8 bases between the germline ends. The chain's CDR3 is CASSLSWSSYNEQFF. Here the CDR3 DNA reads TGTGCCAGCAGCTTAAGTTGGAGCTCCTACAATGAGCAGTTCTTC.

V is TRBV12-3 or TRBV12-4 and J is TRBJ1-5; D gene uncertain. The CDR3 loop spans 15 amino acids. V was cut by 3 bases and J by 4 bases, with 13 bases left in between. The CDR3 nucleotides read TGTGCCAGCAGTTTCAGGTCAGGATTAAATCAGCCCCAGCATTTT. Its protein is CASSFRSGLNQPQHF.

The table lists this clonotype with many counts. This chain links TRBV3-1 with TRBJ1-1; D may be TRBD1 (5 bases). This CDR3 spans 12 amino acids. Trimming took off 8 bases at V and 3 bases at J, with 10 bases between the two ends. Per the germline V gene, CDR1 is LGHDT and CDR2 is YNNKEL (reference sequence). CDR3 in amino acids: CASGRGDTEAFF. The CDR3 DNA is TGTGCCAGCGGGCGGGGGGACACTGAAGCTTTCTTT.

There are a few counts of this clonotype. The chain recombines TRBV6-2 or TRBV6-3 with TRBJ1-5; TRBD1 matches at 7 bases. V gave up 6 bases and J gave up 7 bases; unmatched junction bases: 6. CDR1 is MNHEY and CDR2 is SVGEGT in the germline V gene. The CDR3 is made up of 13 amino acids. The CDR3: CASSDRETQPQHF. The DNA of the CDR3 is TGTGCCAGCAGCGACAGGGAAACGCAGCCCCAGCATTTT.

This clonotype has only a few counts. This chain uses TRBV2 with TRBJ1-5; a possible D gene is TRBD1 (6 bases). CDR3 length: 15 residues. V was shortened by 1 base and J by 6 bases, with 13 bases between the two germline ends. CDR1 is SNHLY and CDR2 is FYNNEI in the germline V gene. The CDR3 here is CASSEGEGGSQPQHF. The CDR3 DNA follows: TGTGCCAGCAGTGAAGGAGAAGGGGGGAGTCAGCCCCAGCATTTT.

This sequence joins TRBV12-3 or TRBV12-4 and TRBJ2-1; D uncertain. This CDR3 spans 15 amino acids. V gave up 1 base and J gave up 4 bases, with 11 bases separating them. The CDR3 here is CASSLEGHGYNEQFF. CDR3 sequence (DNA): TGTGCCAGCAGTTTAGAGGGCCATGGTTACAATGAGCAGTTCTTC.

This clonotype was counted only a few times. J is TRBJ2-2 and V is TRBV7-9, with a weak D call TRBD1 (7 bases). The CDR3 runs 15 residues. V shed 3 bases and J shed 6 bases, with 14 bases lying between them. CDR1 is SEHNR, CDR2 FQNEAQ, per germline (reference sequence). CDR3 sequence reads: CASSLTRGPSGELFF. In DNA form, the CDR3 reads TGTGCCAGCAGCTTGACTAGGGGGCCCTCCGGGGAGCTGTTTTTT.

A few counts support this clonotype. The chain combines TRBV6-2 or TRBV6-3 with TRBJ2-7; perhaps D is TRBD1 or TRBD2 (6 bases each). V lost 0 bases and J 0 bases, leaving 15 bases between the germline ends. This CDR3 has 17 amino acids. Germline V gene lookup returns CDR1 MNHEY and CDR2 SVGEGT. The CDR3: CASSYSISSGASYEQYF. The CDR3 nucleotides are TGTGCCAGCAGTTACTCGATTTCGTCGGGGGCCTCCTACGAGCAGTACTTC.